Presented here are 21 T cell receptor beta chains from one specimen sequenced in a study of monozygotic twins with inflammatory bowel disease. TCRdb reworked the 5' RACE reads into one entry per CDR3 protein, no DNA. In all, the sample yields approximately 380,000 distinct CDR3 sequences. Sample: blood. The receptors here all came from a human donor with ulcerative colitis or Crohn's disease, or a healthy co-twin of an affected twin (not recorded which).

The chain links TRBV14 to TRBJ2-7; TCRdb reports TRBD1, a call that lacks DNA to check it against. Looked up from germline, CDR1 is SGHDN and CDR2 is FVKESK. The CDR3 loop spans 14 amino acids. CDR3 sequence reads: CASSRPANLYEQYF.

This sequence joins TRBV6-1 and TRBJ2-5; TCRdb reports TRBD1, a call that lacks DNA to check it against. Germline V gene lookup returns CDR1 MNHNS and CDR2 SASEGT. The CDR3 is 19 residues long. The CDR3 protein is CASSALPGGTRLRGETQYF.

This chain uses TRBV5-4 with TRBJ1-5; the D call of TRBD1 rests on TCRdb alone, since no DNA is present to check it. Germline CDR1 is SGHNT and CDR2 is YYREEE (reference sequence). The CDR3 is 13 amino acids. This CDR3 reads CASSDGTVKPQHF.

The chain carries TRBV11-3 and TRBJ1-2; the TRBD1 assignment by TCRdb is unverifiable without DNA. The CDR3 spans 15 residues. Germline V gene sequence: CDR1 SGHNT, CDR2 YENEEA. CDR3 amino acids: CASSSLWDRIYGYTF.

J is TRBJ2-7 and V is TRBV11-2. In germline, CDR1 is SGHAT, CDR2 FQNNGV. The CDR3 consists of 13 residues. CDR3 region: CASSLENGYEQYF.

The V and J genes are TRBV6-1 and TRBJ2-7; TCRdb's D call of TRBD1 is untestable without DNA. This CDR3 has 14 amino acids. The germline gives CDR1 MNHNS, CDR2 SASEGT. CDR3 sequence: CASFGERGPTEQYF.

J is TRBJ2-5 and V is TRBV25-1; TCRdb's D call of TRBD1 is untestable without DNA. The CDR3 length is 15 residues. CDR1 MGHDK and CDR2 SYGVNS come from the germline V gene. This CDR3 reads CASSEFGRGQETQYF.

The chain links TRBV21-1 to TRBJ2-7; TCRdb's D gene call, TRBD1, goes unchecked for lack of DNA. TRBV21-1 is recorded as a pseudogene. The CDR3 spans 15 residues. Here the CDR3 reads CASSKRDRGPYEQYF.

The CDR3 protein is CASSLGGQGDLYEQYF. V is TRBV7-8 and J is TRBJ2-7; there is no DNA to check the TCRdb D call of TRBD1. The CDR3 runs to 16 residues. Per the germline V gene, CDR1 is SGHVS and CDR2 is FQNEAQ. The full variable domain, rest sourced from reference TRBV7-8 and TRBJ2-7, is GAGVSQSPRYKVAKRGQDVALRCDPISGHVSLFWYQQALGQGPEFLTYFQNEAQLDKSGLPSDRFFAERPEGSVSTLKIQRTQQEDSAVYLCASSLGGQGDLYEQYFGPGTRLTVT.

The J gene is TRBJ2-2, the V gene TRBV5-1; checking the TCRdb D call of TRBD2 is not possible without DNA. The CDR3 totals 13 residues. Germline CDR1 reads SGHRS; CDR2 reads YFSETQ. CDR3 protein: CASKSGDPGELFF.

This chain links TRBV5-5 with TRBJ2-1; the D gene TCRdb calls, TRBD2, cannot be checked with no DNA. Germline loops: CDR1 SGHKS, CDR2 YYEKEE (reference sequence). The CDR3 spans 17 residues. This CDR3 is CASSVAGVTSSYNEQFF.

This chain links TRBV4-2 with TRBJ2-2; TCRdb returns TRBD1, unconfirmable since there is no DNA. The CDR3 sequence is 17 residues long. Germline CDR1 and CDR2: LGHNA and YNFKEQ. Here the CDR3 reads CASSLPRTGWNTGELFF.

V usage is TRBV7-9 and J usage is TRBJ2-7; TCRdb names TRBD1, which stays unverified in the absence of DNA. Germline V CDR1 and CDR2: SEHNR, FQNEAQ (reference sequence). CDR3 length: 16 amino acids. The CDR3 is CASSLIRGGRNYEQYF.

V and J are TRBV29-1 and TRBJ2-5; TCRdb proposes TRBD1, but this gene call is untestable without DNA. This CDR3 is 13 amino acids long. Germline CDR1 reads SQVTM; CDR2 reads ANQGSEA. CDR3: CSVEEGAQETQYF.

This rearrangement joins TRBV6-2 or TRBV6-3 to TRBJ2-3; TCRdb indicates TRBD1, and absent DNA this call remains unverified. This CDR3 is built from 19 residues. The germline CDR1 and CDR2 sequences are MNHEY and SVGEGT. The CDR3 region is CASSYSMPAGGPRSDTQYF.

The gene calls are TRBV4-1 and TRBJ2-7; TCRdb picks TRBD2, but there is no DNA to check that call. The CDR3 runs 17 residues. Germline CDR1 is MGHRA and CDR2 is YSYEKL. The CDR3 sequence: CASSQPTGAGGSYEQYF.

V and J are TRBV10-3 and TRBJ2-7; TCRdb proposes TRBD2, but this gene call is untestable without DNA. The length of the CDR3 is 15 residues. Germline V lookup: CDR1 ENHRY, CDR2 SYGVKD. CDR3 amino acids: CAISGTSGGSYEQYF.

The chain uses TRBV20-1 and TRBJ2-5. The V gene's germline CDR1 is DFQATT and CDR2 SNEGSKA (reference sequence). The CDR3 totals 13 residues. The CDR3 is CSPLATGSETQYF.

This chain links TRBV5-1 with TRBJ2-3; without DNA, the TCRdb call of TRBD1 cannot be checked. This CDR3 has 16 residues. Germline V CDR1 and CDR2: SGHRS, YFSETQ. CDR3 protein: CASSDRGRLSTDTQYF.

This rearrangement joins TRBV6-2 or TRBV6-3 to TRBJ2-7; as DNA is missing, the TRBD1 call by TCRdb cannot be tested. Germline values: CDR1 MNHEY, CDR2 SVGEGT. This CDR3 has 16 residues. CDR3: CASSYSKARGPYEQYF.

The V and J genes are TRBV6-2 or TRBV6-3 and TRBJ2-1; lacking DNA, the TRBD1 call made by TCRdb goes unchecked. Per germline, CDR1 MNHEY and CDR2 SVGEGT. This CDR3 comprises 16 residues. The CDR3: CASSYRISGVYNEQFF.